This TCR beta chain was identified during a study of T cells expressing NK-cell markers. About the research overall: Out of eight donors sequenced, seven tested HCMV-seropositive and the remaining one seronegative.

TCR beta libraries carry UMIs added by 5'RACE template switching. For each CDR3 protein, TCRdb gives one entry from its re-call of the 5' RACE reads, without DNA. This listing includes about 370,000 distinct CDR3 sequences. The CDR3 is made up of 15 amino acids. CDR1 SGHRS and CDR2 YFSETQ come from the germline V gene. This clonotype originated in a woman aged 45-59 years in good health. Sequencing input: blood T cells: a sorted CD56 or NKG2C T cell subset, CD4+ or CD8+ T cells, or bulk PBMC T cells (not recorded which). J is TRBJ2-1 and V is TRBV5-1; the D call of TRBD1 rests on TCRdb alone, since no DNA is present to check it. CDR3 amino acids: CASTSPSRDGNEQFF.